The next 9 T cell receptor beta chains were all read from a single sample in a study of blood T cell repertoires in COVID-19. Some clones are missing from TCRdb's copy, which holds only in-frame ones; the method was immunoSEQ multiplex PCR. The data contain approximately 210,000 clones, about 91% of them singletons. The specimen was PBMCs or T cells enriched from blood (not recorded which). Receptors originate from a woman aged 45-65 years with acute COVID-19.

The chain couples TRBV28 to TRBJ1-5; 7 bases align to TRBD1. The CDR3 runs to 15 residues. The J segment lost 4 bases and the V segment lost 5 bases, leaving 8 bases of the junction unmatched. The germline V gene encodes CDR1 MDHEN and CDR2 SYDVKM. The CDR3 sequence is CASSAPPTGNQPQHF. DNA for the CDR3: TGTGCCAGCAGTGCTCCCCCGACAGGGAATCAGCCCCAGCATTTT. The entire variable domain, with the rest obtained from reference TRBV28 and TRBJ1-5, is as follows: DVKVTQSSRYLVKRTGEKVFLECVQDMDHENMFWYRQDPGLGLRLIYFSYDVKMKEKGDIPEGYSVSREKKERFSLILESASTNQTSMYLCASSAPPTGNQPQHFGDGTRLSIL.

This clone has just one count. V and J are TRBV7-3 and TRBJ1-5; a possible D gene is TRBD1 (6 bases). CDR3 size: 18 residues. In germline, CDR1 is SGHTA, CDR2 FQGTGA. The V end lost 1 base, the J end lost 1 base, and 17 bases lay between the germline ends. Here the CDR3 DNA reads TGTGCCAGCAGCTTAAGAGGACCCCCAGGGGTCAGCAATCAGCCCCAGCATTTT. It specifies CASSLRGPPGVSNQPQHF.

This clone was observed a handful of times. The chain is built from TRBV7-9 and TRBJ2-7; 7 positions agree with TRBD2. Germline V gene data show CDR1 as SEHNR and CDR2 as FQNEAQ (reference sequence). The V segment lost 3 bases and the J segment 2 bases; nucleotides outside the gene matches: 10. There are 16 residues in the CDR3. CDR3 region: CASSFLLSGTTYEQYF. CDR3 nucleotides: TGTGCCAGCAGCTTTCTCCTCAGCGGGACCACCTACGAGCAGTACTTC.

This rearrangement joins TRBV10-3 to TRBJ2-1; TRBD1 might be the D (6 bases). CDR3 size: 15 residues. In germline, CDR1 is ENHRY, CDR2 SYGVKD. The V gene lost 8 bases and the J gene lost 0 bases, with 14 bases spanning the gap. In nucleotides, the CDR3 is TGTGCCATCGGGGGCACCGGGATCTCCTACAATGAGCAGTTCTTC. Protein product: CAIGGTGISYNEQFF.

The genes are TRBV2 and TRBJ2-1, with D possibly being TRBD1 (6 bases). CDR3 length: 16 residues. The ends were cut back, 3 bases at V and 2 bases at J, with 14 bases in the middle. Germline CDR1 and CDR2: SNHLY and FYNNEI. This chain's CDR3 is CASSESVGGPYNEQFF. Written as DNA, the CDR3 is TGTGCCAGCAGTGAGAGCGTTGGGGGCCCCTACAATGAGCAGTTCTTC. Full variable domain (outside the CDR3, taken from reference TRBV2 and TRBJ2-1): EPEVTQTPSHQVTQMGQEVILRCVPISNHLYFYWYRQILGQKVEFLVSFYNNEISEKSEIFDDQFSVERPDGSNFTLKIRSTKLEDSAMYFCASSESVGGPYNEQFFGPGTRLTVL.

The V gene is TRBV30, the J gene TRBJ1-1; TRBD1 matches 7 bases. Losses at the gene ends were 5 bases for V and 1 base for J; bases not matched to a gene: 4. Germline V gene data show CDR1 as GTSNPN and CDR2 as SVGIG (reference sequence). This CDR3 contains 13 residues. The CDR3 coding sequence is TGTGCCTGGGGGGACAGACGGAACACTGAAGCTTTCTTT. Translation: CAWGDRRNTEAFF.

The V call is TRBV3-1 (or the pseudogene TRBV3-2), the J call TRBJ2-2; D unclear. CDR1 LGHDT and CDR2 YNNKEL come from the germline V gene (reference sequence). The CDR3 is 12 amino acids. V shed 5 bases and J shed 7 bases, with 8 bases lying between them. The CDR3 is CASSSFLGELFF. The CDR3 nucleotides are TGTGCCAGCAGCTCCTTCCTCGGGGAGCTGTTTTTT.

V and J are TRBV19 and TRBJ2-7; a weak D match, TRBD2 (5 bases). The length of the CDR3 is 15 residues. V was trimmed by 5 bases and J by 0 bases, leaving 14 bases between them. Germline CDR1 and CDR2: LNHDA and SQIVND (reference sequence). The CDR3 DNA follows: TGTGCCAGTAGTTCCCCGGGATCAGTCTCCTACGAGCAGTACTTC. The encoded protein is CASSSPGSVSYEQYF.

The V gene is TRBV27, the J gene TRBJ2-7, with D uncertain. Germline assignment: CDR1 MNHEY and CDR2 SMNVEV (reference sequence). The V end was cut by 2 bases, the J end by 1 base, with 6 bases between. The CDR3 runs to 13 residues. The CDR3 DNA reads TGTGCCAGCAGTTTAGGGCCGTCCTACGAGCAGTACTTC. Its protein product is CASSLGPSYEQYF.